The entry that follows covers one TCR beta chain sequence. Its antigen is as yet unknown. One entry per CDR3 protein, called by TCRdb with MiXCR from the RT-PCR reads. The data contain about 700,000 distinct CDR3 sequences, about 15% of them singletons. Germline V gives CDR1 MNHEY, CDR2 SVGAGI. This CDR3 comprises 13 residues. J was trimmed by 8 bases and V by 1 base; bases with no gene match: 1. This record belongs to a study of response to subunit inactivated influenza vaccine. Study-wide results and caveats: With each seasonal influenza vaccination, the authors suggested, few new T cells are recruited.

This sequence originates from a man aged 45-60 years who received an inactivated influenza vaccine. This chain links TRBV6-5 with TRBJ2-2; 7 bases are shared with TRBD1. The specimen was PBMCs from blood, collected 14 days before vaccination. CDR3 nucleotide sequence: TGTGCCAGCAGTTACTGGGGACAGGGGGAGCTGTTTTTT. This codes for CASSYWGQGELFF.